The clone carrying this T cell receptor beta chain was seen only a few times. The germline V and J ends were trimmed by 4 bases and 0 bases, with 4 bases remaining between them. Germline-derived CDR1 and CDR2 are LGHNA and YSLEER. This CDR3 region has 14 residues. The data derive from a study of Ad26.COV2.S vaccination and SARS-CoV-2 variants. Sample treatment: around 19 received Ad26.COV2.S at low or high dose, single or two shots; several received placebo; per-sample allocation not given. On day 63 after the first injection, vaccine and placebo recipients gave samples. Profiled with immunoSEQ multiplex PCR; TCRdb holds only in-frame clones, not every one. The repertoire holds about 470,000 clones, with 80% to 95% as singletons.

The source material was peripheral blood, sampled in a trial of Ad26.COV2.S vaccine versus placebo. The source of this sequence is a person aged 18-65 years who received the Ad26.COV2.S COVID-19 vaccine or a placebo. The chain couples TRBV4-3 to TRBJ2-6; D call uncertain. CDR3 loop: CASSPSSGANVLTF. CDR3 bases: TGCGCCAGCAGCCCAAGCTCTGGGGCCAACGTCCTGACTTTC.